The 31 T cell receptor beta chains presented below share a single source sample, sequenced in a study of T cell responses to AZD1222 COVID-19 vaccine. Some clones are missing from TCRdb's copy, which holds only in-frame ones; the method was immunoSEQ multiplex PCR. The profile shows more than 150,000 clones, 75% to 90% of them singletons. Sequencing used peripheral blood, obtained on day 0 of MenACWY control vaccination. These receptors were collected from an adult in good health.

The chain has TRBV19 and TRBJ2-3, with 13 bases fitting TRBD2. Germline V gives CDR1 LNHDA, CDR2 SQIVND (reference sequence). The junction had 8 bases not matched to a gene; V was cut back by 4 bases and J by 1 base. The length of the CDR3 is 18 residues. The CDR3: CASSSTSGGAWGTDTQYF. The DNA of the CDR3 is TGTGCCAGTAGTAGTACTAGCGGGGGGGCCTGGGGCACAGATACGCAGTATTTT.

In nucleotides, the CDR3 is TGTGCCAGCAGCCAACAAATCCCGAACACTGAAGCTTTCTTT. Its protein product is CASSQQIPNTEAFF. The V and J genes are TRBV7-2 and TRBJ1-1; D is ambiguous. The CDR3 has 14 amino acids. Germline V gene lookup returns CDR1 SGHTA and CDR2 FQGNSA. The V and J ends lost 5 bases and 1 base respectively, with 11 bases between them. The full variable domain, its missing parts supplied by reference TRBV7-2 and TRBJ1-1, is GAGVSQSPSNKVTEKGKDVELRCDPISGHTALYWYRQSLGQGLEFLIYFQGNSAPDKSGLPSDRFSAERTGGSVSTLTIQRTQQEDSAVYLCASSQQIPNTEAFFGQGTRLTVV.

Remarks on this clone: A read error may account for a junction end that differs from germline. Here the CDR3 reads CATSRAGSGNTIYF. The CDR3, as DNA: TGTGCCACCAGTAGAGCAGGGTCTGGAAACACCATATATTTT. The chain combines TRBV15 with TRBJ1-3, with D tentatively TRBD1 (5 bases). The CDR3 sequence is 14 residues long. The germline CDR1 and CDR2 sequences are LNHNV and YYDKDF (reference sequence).

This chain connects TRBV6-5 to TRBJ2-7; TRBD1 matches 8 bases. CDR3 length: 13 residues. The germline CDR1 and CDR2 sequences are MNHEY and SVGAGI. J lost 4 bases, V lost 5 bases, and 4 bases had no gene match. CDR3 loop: CASSTQGVYEQYF. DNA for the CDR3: TGTGCCAGCAGTACACAGGGGGTTTACGAGCAGTACTTC.

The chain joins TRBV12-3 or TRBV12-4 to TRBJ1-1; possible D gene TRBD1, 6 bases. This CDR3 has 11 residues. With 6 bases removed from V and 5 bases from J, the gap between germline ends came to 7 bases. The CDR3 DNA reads TGTGCCAGCAGAGGGGGGACTGAAGCTTTCTTT. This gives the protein CASRGGTEAFF.

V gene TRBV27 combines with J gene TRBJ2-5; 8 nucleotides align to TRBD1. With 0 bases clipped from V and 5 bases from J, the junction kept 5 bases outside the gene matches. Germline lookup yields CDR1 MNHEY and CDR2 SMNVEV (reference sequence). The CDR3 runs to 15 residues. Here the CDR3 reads CASSLSRTGIETQYF. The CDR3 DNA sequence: TGTGCCAGCAGTTTATCGCGGACAGGGATCGAGACCCAGTACTTC.

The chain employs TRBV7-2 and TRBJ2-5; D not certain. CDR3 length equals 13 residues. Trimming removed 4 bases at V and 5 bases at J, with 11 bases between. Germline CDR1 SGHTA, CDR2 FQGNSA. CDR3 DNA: TGTGCCAGCAGCTCAACGGATCGGGAGACCCAGTACTTC. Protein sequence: CASSSTDRETQYF. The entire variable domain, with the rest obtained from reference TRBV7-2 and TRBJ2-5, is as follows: GAGVSQSPSNKVTEKGKDVELRCDPISGHTALYWYRQSLGQGLEFLIYFQGNSAPDKSGLPSDRFSAERTGGSVSTLTIQRTQQEDSAVYLCASSSTDRETQYFGPGTRLLVL.

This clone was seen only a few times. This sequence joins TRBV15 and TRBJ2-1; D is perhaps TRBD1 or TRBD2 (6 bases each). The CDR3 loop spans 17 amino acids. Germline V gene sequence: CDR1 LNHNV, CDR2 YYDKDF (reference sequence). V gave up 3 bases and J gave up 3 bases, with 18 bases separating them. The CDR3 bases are TGTGCCACCAGCAGCCGAGGGGGAGGAGGCAACTACAATGAGCAGTTCTTC. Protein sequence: CATSSRGGGGNYNEQFF. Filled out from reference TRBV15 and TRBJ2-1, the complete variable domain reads DAMVIQNPRYQVTQFGKPVTLSCSQTLNHNVMYWYQQKSSQAPKLLFHYYDKDFNNEADTPDNFQSRRPNTSFCFLDIRSPGLGDTAMYLCATSSRGGGGNYNEQFFGPGTRLTVL.

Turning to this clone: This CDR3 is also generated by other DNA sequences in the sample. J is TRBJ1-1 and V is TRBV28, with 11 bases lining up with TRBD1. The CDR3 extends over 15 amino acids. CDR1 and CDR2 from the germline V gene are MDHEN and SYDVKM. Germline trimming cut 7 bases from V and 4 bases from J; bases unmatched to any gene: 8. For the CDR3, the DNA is TGTGCCAGCACTCAGCCGGGACAGGGGGGCACTGAAGCTTTCTTT. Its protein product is CASTQPGQGGTEAFF.

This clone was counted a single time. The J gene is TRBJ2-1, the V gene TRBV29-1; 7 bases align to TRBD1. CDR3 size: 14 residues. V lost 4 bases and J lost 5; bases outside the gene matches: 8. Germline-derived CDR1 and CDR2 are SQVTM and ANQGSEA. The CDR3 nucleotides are TGCAGCGTTGGTTTGAAGGGGGCCGACAATGAGCAGTTCTTC. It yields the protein CSVGLKGADNEQFF.

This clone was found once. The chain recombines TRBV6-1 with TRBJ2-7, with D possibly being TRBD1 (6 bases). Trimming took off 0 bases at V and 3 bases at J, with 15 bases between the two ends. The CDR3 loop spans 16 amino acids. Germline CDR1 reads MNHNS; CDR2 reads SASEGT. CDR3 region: CASSEALGQNFYEQYF. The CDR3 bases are TGTGCCAGCAGTGAAGCGCTTGGACAGAACTTCTACGAGCAGTACTTC.

The CDR3 nucleotides read TGTGCCAGCAGCACGACAGGGCGGGGGCAGTTCTTC. Amino acid sequence: CASSTTGRGQFF. The V gene is TRBV28, the J gene TRBJ2-1, with TRBD1 as a possible D gene (7 bases). V was trimmed by 6 bases and J by 12 bases, leaving 15 bases between them. CDR1 is MDHEN and CDR2 is SYDVKM in the germline V gene. The CDR3 spans 12 residues.

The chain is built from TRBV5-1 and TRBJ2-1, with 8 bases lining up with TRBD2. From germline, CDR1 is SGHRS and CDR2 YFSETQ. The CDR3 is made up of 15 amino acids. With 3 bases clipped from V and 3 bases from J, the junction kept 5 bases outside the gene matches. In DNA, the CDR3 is TGCGCCAGCAGCTGGGGCGCGGGGGGCTACAATGAGCAGTTCTTC. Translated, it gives CASSWGAGGYNEQFF.

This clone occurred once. CDR3 sequence reads: CASSDSYGYTF. The CDR3 DNA reads as TGTGCCAGCAGTGACAGTTATGGCTACACCTTC. This chain uses TRBV6-1 with TRBJ1-2; no definite D call. V was pared by 3 bases and J by 5 bases, with 4 bases between. Looked up from germline, CDR1 is MNHNS and CDR2 is SASEGT. This CDR3 is 11 amino acids long.

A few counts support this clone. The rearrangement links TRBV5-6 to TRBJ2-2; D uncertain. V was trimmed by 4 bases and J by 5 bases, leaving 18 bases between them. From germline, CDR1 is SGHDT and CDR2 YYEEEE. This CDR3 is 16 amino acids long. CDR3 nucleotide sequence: TGTGCCAGCAGCCGATGGGGTTGGTTAAGTACCGGGGAGCTGTTTTTT. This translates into CASSRWGWLSTGELFF.

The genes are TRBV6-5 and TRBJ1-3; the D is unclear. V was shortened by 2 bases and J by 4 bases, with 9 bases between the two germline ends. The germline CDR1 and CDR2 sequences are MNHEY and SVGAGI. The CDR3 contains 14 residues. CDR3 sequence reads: CASSYEAKGNTIYF. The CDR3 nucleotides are TGTGCCAGCAGTTACGAGGCCAAGGGAAACACCATATATTTT.

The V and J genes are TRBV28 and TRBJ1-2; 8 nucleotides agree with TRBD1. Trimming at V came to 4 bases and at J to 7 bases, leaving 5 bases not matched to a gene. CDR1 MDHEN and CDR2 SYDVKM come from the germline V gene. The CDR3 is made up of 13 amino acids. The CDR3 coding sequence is TGTGCCAGCAGTTGGCAGGGGGCGGTTGGCTACACCTTC. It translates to CASSWQGAVGYTF.

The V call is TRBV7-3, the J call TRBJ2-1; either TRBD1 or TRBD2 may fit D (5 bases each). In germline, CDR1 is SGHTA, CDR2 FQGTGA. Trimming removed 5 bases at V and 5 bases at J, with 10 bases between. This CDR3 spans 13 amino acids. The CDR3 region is CASSPGTNNEQFF. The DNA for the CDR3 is TGTGCCAGCAGCCCCGGGACCAACAATGAGCAGTTCTTC. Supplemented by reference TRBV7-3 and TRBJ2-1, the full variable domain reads GAGVSQTPSNKVTEKGKYVELRCDPISGHTALYWYRQSLGQGPEFLIYFQGTGAADDSGLPNDRFFAVRPEGSVSTLKIQRTERGDSAVYLCASSPGTNNEQFFGPGTRLTVL.

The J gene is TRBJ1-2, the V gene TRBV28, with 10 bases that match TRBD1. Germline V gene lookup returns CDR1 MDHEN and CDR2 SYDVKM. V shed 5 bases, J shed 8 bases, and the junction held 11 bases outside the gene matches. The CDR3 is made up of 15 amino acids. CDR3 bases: TGTGCCAGCAGTCCGTCTCGGGACAGGGGACGCGGCTACACCTTC. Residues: CASSPSRDRGRGYTF.

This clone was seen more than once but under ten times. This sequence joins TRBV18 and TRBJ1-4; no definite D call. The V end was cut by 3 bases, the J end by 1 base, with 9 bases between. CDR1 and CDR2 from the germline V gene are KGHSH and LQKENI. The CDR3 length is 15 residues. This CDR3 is CASSPEGKTNEKLFF. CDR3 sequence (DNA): TGTGCCAGCTCACCTGAAGGGAAAACTAATGAAAAACTGTTTTTT.

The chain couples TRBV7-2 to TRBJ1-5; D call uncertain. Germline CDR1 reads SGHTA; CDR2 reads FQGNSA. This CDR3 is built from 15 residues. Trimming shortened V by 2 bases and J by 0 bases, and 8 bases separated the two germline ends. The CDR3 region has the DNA TGTGCCAGCAGCTTATACCCGGATAGCAATCAGCCCCAGCATTTT. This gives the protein CASSLYPDSNQPQHF.

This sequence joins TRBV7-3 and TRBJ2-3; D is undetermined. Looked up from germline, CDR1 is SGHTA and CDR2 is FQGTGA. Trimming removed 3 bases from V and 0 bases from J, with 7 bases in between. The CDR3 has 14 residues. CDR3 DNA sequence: TGTGCCAGCAGCTTGGTAGCTAGCACAGATACGCAGTATTTT. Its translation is CASSLVASTDTQYF.

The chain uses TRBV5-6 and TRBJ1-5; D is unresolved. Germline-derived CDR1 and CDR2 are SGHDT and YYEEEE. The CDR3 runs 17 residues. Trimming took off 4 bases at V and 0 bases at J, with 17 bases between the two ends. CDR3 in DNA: TGTGCCAGCAGCCCCTCGGCGGGGAGAAATAGCAATCAGCCCCAGCATTTT. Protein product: CASSPSAGRNSNQPQHF.

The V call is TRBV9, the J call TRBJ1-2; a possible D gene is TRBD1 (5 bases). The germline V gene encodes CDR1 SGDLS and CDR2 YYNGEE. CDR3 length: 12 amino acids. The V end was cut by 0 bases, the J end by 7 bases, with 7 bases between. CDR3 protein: CASSVVRVGYTF. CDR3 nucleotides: TGTGCCAGCAGCGTAGTCAGGGTTGGCTACACCTTC.

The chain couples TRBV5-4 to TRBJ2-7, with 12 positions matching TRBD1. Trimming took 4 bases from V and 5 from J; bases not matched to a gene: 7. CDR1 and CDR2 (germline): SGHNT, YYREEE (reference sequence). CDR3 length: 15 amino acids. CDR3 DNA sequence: TGTGCCAGCAGCCCCCGGGACAGGGGGCGCCACGAGCAGTACTTC. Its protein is CASSPRDRGRHEQYF.

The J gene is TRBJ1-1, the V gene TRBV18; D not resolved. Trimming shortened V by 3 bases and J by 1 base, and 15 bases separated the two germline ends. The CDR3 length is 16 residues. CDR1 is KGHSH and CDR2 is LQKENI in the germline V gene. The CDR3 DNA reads TGTGCCAGCTCACCCCCGCCTCAAGCCGCGAACACTGAAGCTTTCTTT. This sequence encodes CASSPPPQAANTEAFF.

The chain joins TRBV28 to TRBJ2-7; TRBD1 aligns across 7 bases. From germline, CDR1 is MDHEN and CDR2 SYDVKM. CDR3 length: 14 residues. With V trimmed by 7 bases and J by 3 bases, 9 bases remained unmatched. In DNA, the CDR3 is TGTGCCAGCATAACTACAGGGGTCAACTACGAGCAGTACTTC. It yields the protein CASITTGVNYEQYF.

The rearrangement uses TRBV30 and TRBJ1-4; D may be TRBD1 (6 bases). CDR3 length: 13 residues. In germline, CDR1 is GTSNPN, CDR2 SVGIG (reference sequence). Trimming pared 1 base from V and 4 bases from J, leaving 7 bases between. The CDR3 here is CAWSAGVNEKLFF. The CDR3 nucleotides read TGTGCCTGGAGTGCAGGGGTTAATGAAAAACTGTTTTTT.

For the CDR3, the DNA is TGTGCCAGCAGTTTATTTGGGACAGGGGTCATCAATCAGCCCCAGCATTTT. It is translated as CASSLFGTGVINQPQHF. The chain uses TRBV27 and TRBJ1-5; TRBD1 matches 10 bases. Germline V gene sequence: CDR1 MNHEY, CDR2 SMNVEV (reference sequence). The V segment lost 1 base and the J segment 3 bases; nucleotides outside the gene matches: 6. The CDR3 loop spans 17 amino acids.

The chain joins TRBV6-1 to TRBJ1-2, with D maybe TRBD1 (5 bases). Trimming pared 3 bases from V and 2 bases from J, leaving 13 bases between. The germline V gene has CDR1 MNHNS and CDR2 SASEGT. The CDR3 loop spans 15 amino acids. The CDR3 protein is CASSDDRARNYGYTF. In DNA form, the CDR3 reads TGTGCCAGCAGTGACGACAGAGCCAGAAACTATGGCTACACCTTC.

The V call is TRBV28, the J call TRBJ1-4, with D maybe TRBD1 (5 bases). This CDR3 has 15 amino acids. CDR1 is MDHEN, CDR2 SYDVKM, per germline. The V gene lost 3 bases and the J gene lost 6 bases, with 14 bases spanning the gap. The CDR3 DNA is TGTGCCAGCAGTTTGGGGGGATCAACCCATGAAAAACTGTTTTTT. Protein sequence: CASSLGGSTHEKLFF.